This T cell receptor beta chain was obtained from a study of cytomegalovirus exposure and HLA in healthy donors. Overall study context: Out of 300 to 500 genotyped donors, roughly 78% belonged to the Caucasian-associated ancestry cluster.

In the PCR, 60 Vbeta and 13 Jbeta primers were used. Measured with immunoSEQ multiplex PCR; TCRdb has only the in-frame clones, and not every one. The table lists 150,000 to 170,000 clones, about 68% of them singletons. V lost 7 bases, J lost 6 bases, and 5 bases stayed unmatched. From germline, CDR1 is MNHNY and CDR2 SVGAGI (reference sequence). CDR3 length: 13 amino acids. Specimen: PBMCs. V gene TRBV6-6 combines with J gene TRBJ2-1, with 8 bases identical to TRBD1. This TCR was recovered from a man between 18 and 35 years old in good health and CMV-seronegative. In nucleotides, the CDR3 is TGTGCCAGCACCCTAACAGGGGGCAATGAGCAGTTCTTC. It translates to CASTLTGGNEQFF.